This TCR beta chain was identified during a study of beta chain features in type 1 diabetes. Study overall: No patient-donor differences in age, gender, total cells or subset yield. Study results and caveats: Among all four CD4+ subsets, Type 1 diabetes patients had TCRB CDR3s that were moderately but significantly shorter.

The CDR3 totals 13 residues. The V gene lost 0 bases and the J gene lost 8 bases, with 11 bases spanning the gap. Germline CDR1 and CDR2: GTSNPN and SVGIG (reference sequence). This clone showed up just a few times. Its antigen remains unidentified. The entirety of the isolated RNA underwent reverse transcription, so expressed TCRB transcripts were sequenced. Deep immunoSEQ sequencing covered naive, central memory and regulatory T cell samples. Only in-frame clones appear in the TCRdb table, and some are missing; sequencing was by immunoSEQ multiplex PCR. The data hold roughly 260,000 clones, with just over 20% observed a single time. Cells sorted by CD45RO/CCR7/CD25/CD127/CD95/CD27 comprised CD4+ naive, central memory, regulatory and stem cell-like memory cells.

V and J are TRBV30 and TRBJ1-5; D remains ambiguous. The receptor comes from a woman aged 40 to 50 with type 1 diabetes. Sequencing used naive CD4+ T cells from blood. The CDR3 sequence: CAWSVSEAKPQHF. CDR3 sequence (DNA): TGTGCCTGGAGTGTTTCGGAGGCTAAGCCCCAGCATTTT.